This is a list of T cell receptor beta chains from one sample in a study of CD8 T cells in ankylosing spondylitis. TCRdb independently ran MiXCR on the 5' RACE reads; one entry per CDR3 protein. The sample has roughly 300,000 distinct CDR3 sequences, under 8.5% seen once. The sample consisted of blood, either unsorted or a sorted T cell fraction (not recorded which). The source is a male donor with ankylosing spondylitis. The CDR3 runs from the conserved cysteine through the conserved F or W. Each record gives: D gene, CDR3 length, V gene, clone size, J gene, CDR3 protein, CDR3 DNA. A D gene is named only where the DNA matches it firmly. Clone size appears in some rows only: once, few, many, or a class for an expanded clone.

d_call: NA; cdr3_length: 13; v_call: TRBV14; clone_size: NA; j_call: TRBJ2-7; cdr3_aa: CASSQESSAEQYF; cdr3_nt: TGTGCCAGCAGCCAAGAGTCTAGTGCCGAGCAGTACTTC
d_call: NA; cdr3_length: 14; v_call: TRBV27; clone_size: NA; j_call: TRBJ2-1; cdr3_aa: CASSRRVTDNEQFF; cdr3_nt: TGTGCCAGCAGTCGCCGGGTCACTGACAATGAGCAGTTCTTC
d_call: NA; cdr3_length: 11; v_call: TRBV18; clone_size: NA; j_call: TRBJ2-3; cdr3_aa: CASSRPDTQYF; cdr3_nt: TGTGCCAGCTCACGCCCAGATACGCAGTATTTT
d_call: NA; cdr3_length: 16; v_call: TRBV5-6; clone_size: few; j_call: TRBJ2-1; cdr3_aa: CASSLLLVGGYNEQFF; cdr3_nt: TGTGCCAGCAGCTTGTTGCTCGTGGGGGGTTACAATGAGCAGTTCTTC
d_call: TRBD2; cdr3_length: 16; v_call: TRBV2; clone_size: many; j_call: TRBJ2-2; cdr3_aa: CASRGLAGVDTGELFF; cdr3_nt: TGTGCCAGCAGGGGACTGGCGGGAGTGGACACCGGGGAGCTGTTTTTT
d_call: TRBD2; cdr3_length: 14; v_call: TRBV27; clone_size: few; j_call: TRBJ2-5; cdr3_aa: CASSARLAGETQYF; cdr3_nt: TGTGCCAGCAGTGCAAGACTAGCAGGAGAGACCCAGTACTTC
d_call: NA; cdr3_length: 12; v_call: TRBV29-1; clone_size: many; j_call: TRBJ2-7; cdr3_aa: CSVEDNSYEQYF; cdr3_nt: TGCAGCGTCGAGGACAATTCCTACGAGCAGTACTTC
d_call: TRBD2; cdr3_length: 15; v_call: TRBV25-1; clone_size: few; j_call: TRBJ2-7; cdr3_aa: CASSEWTSGIYEQYF; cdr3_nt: TGTGCCAGCAGTGAATGGACTAGCGGAATTTACGAGCAGTACTTC
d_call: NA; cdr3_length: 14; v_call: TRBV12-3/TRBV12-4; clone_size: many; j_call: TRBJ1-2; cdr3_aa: CASSLTQGSYGYTF; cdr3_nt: TGTGCCAGCAGTTTGACCCAAGGAAGCTATGGCTACACCTTC
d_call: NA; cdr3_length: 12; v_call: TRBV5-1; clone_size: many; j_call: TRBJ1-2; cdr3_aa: CASSGSHYGYTF; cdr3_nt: TGCGCCAGCAGTGGTTCCCACTATGGCTACACCTTC
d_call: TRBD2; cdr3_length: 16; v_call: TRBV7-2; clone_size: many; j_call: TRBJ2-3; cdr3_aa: CASSPIAGGSTDTQYF; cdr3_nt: TGTGCCAGCAGCCCAATAGCGGGAGGGAGCACAGATACGCAGTATTTT
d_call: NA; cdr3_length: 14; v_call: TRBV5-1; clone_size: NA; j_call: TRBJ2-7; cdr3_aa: CASSPGDGRYEQYF; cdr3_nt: TGCGCCAGCAGCCCCGGGGACGGCCGGTACGAGCAGTACTTC
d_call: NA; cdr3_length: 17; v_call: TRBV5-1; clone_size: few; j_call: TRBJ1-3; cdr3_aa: CASSLATSDSSGNTIYF; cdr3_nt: TGCGCCAGCAGCTTGGCAACATCGGACTCCTCTGGAAACACCATATATTTT
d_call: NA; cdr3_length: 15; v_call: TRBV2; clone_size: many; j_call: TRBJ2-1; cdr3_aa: CASSSSTAFYNEQFF; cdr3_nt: TGTGCCAGCAGTTCATCGACAGCTTTCTACAATGAGCAGTTCTTC
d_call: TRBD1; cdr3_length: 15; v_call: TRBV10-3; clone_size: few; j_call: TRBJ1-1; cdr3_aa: CAIRPGTGMNTEAFF; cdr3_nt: TGTGCCATCAGGCCCGGGACAGGGATGAACACTGAAGCTTTCTTT
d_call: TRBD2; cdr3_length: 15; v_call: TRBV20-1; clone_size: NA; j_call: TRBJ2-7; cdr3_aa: CSATRSSGSSYEQYF; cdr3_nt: TGCAGTGCTACTAGGTCTAGCGGAAGCTCCTACGAGCAGTACTTC
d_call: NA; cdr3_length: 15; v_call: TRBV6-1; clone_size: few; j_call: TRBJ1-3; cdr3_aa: CASSAAWTTGNTIYF; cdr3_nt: TGTGCCAGCAGTGCTGCCTGGACAACTGGAAACACCATATATTTT
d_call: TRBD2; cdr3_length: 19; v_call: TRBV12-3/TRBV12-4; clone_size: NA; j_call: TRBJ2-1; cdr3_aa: CASSSGTSGIPSSYNEQFF; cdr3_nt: TGTGCCAGCTCATCCGGGACTAGCGGGATCCCGAGCTCCTACAATGAGCAGTTCTTC
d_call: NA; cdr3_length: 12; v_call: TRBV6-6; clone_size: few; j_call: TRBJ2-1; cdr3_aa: CASTPLGYEQFF; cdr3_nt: TGTGCCAGCACCCCCCTAGGTTATGAGCAGTTCTTC
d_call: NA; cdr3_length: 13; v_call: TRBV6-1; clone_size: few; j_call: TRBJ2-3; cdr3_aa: CASTSPPTDTQYF; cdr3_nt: TGTGCCAGCACCTCCCCGCCCACAGATACGCAGTATTTT
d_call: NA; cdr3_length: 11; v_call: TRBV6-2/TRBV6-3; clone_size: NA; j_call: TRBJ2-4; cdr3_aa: CASSEQDIQYF; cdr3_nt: TGTGCCAGCAGTGAGCAGGACATTCAGTACTTC
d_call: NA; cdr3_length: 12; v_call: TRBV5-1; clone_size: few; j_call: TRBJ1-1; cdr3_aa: CASRSGSIEAFF; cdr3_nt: TGCGCCAGCAGATCGGGCAGCATAGAAGCTTTCTTT
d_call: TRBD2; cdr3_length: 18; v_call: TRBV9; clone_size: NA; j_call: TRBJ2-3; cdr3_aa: CASSVGLAGEGLTDTQYF; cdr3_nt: TGTGCCAGCAGCGTGGGACTAGCGGGAGAGGGTCTTACAGATACGCAGTATTTT
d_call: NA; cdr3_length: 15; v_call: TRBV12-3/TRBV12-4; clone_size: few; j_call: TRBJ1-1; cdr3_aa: CASTLTRGGFPEAFF; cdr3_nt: TGTGCCAGCACCCTTACCCGGGGGGGTTTCCCTGAAGCTTTCTTT
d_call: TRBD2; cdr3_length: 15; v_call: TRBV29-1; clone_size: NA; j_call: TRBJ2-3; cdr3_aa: CSVQPSGSSTDTQYF; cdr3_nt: TGCAGCGTTCAACCTAGCGGGAGTAGCACAGATACGCAGTATTTT
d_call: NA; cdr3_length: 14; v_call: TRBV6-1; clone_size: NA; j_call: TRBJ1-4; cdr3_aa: CASSESGEAEKLFF; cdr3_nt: TGTGCCAGCAGTGAAAGTGGGGAAGCTGAAAAACTGTTTTTT
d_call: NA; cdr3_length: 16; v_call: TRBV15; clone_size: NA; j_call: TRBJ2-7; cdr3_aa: CATSRDWAVGSYEQYF; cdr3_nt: TGTGCCACCAGCAGAGATTGGGCAGTGGGGTCCTACGAGCAGTACTTC
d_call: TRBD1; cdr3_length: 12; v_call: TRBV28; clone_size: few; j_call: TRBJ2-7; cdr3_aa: CASRTGGVEQYF; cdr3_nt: TGTGCCAGCAGGACAGGGGGGGTCGAGCAGTACTTC
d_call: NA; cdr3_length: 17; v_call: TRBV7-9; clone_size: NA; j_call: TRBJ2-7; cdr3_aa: CASSRRPDGKSWGEQYF; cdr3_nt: TGTGCCAGCAGCCGACGGCCGGACGGGAAGAGTTGGGGCGAGCAGTACTTC
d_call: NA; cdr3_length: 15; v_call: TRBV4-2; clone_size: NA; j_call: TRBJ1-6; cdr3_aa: CASSQESSYNSPLHF; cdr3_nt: TGTGCCAGCAGCCAAGAGAGCTCCTATAATTCACCCCTCCACTTT